Following are 29 T cell receptor beta chains from one sample sequenced in a study of cytomegalovirus exposure and HLA in healthy donors. Vbeta (60) and Jbeta (13) primers were used in the PCR. Produced via immunoSEQ multiplex PCR; TCRdb's table is partial and in-frame only. Of around 190,000 clones listed, about 77% are singletons. Material for sequencing was PBMCs. Receptor source: a man aged 30-40 years in good health and CMV-seropositive.

V gene TRBV4-1 combines with J gene TRBJ1-2; no clear D. The CDR3 has 15 residues. Per the germline V gene, CDR1 is MGHRA and CDR2 is YSYEKL. V was trimmed by 1 base and J by 1 base, leaving 10 bases between them. The CDR3 protein is CASSQVMANNYGYTF. As DNA, the CDR3 is TGCGCCAGCAGCCAAGTTATGGCAAATAACTATGGCTACACCTTC.

This chain joins TRBV25-1 and TRBJ2-2; possibly TRBD2 for D (6 bases). V dropped 4 bases and J dropped 4 bases, with 19 bases sitting between them. This CDR3 contains 17 residues. Germline V CDR1 and CDR2: MGHDK, SYGVNS. The CDR3 protein is CASSAVPGGWGTGELFF. DNA for the CDR3: TGTGCCAGCAGTGCCGTCCCCGGGGGTTGGGGCACCGGGGAGCTGTTTTTT.

The chain is built from TRBV6-5 and TRBJ2-5; TRBD2 is a possible D gene (7 bases). The CDR3 has 14 residues. The V gene lost 4 bases and the J gene lost 4 bases, with 13 bases spanning the gap. CDR1 is MNHEY and CDR2 is SVGAGI in the germline V gene. For the CDR3, the DNA is TGTGCCAGCAGTTCCCCGGGGGGCGGAGAGACCCAGTACTTC. It encodes CASSSPGGGETQYF.

This clone was picked up a small number of times. This rearrangement joins TRBV7-2 to TRBJ1-1; D is unclear. Between the trimmed V and J ends, which lost 3 bases and 1 base, there was a span of 9 bases. Germline V CDR1 and CDR2: SGHTA, FQGNSA. This CDR3 has 14 residues. The CDR3 DNA is TGTGCCAGCAGCTTGTCAGGAACGAACACTGAAGCTTTCTTT. This gives the protein CASSLSGTNTEAFF.

The chain couples TRBV4-3 to TRBJ2-5; perhaps TRBD2 as D (6 bases). CDR3 size: 17 residues. Per the germline V gene, CDR1 is LGHNA and CDR2 is YSLEER. Trimming removed 0 bases at V and 9 bases at J, with 23 bases between. CDR3 DNA sequence: TGCGCCAGCAGCCAAGATCTCGGCGAGGAGACGGGCGGGGCCCAGTACTTC. This gives the protein CASSQDLGEETGGAQYF.

The chain is built from TRBV18 and TRBJ1-5; 7 bases line up with TRBD1. The CDR3 runs to 15 residues. V trimming: 2 bases; J trimming: 5 bases; junction bases outside the gene matches: 6. Germline V gene sequence: CDR1 KGHSH, CDR2 LQKENI. This CDR3 is CASSPGQVVDQPQHF. Here the CDR3 DNA reads TGTGCCAGCTCACCAGGACAGGTGGTCGATCAGCCCCAGCATTTT.

The sample holds a few counts of this clone. This chain links TRBV10-1 with TRBJ2-4; D may be TRBD1 (7 bases). Trimming took 2 bases from V and 0 from J, leaving 26 bases between them. Per the germline V gene, CDR1 is WNHNN and CDR2 is SYGVQD (reference sequence). This CDR3 has 21 amino acids. As DNA, the CDR3 is TGCGCCAGCAGTGAGGGGAGGCGGGCTCTCAGGGGGAGCCTAGCCAAAAACATTCAGTACTTC. Translating it yields CASSEGRRALRGSLAKNIQYF.

The chain carries TRBV5-1 and TRBJ2-3; TRBD2 matches 7 bases. V shed 1 base and J 15 bases; nucleotides not matched to a gene: 14. CDR3 length: 14 residues. Germline V gene sequence: CDR1 SGHRS, CDR2 YFSETQ. CDR3 coding DNA: TGCGCCAGCAGCTTGACCCCCTGGGCGGGAGTTGGTTATTTT. The encoded protein is CASSLTPWAGVGYF.

V gene TRBV7-2 combines with J gene TRBJ2-1, with 15 nucleotides matching TRBD2. CDR3 length: 16 residues. Germline V gene sequence: CDR1 SGHTA, CDR2 FQGNSA. With V trimmed by 3 bases and J by 9 bases, 6 bases remained unmatched. The DNA of the CDR3 is TGTGCCAGCAGCTTCACCGGACTAGCGGGGGGGGGTGAGCAGTTCTTC. It yields the protein CASSFTGLAGGGEQFF.

The chain employs TRBV7-6 and TRBJ2-7, with a weak D call TRBD1 (6 bases). CDR1 and CDR2 (germline): SGHVS, FNYEAQ. V was shortened by 4 bases and J by 3 bases, with 13 bases between the two germline ends. This CDR3 region has 14 residues. The CDR3 nucleotides read TGTGCCAGCAGCTCAGGGGTGGCGGACTACGAGCAGTACTTC. This gives the protein CASSSGVADYEQYF.

This chain uses TRBV2 with TRBJ2-3, with TRBD1 identical over 11 bases. The CDR3 totals 15 residues. V was pared by 7 bases and J by 4 bases, with 7 bases of the junction left unmatched. CDR1 is SNHLY and CDR2 is FYNNEI in the germline V gene. The CDR3 DNA sequence: TGTGCCAGCACCGGACAGGGGGCTGAGGCAGATACGCAGTATTTT. This sequence encodes CASTGQGAEADTQYF.

A note on this clone: An end of the junction differs from the germline gene, which may be a read error. The rearrangement links TRBV7-7 to TRBJ2-3; TRBD2 might be the D (6 bases). Germline V lookup: CDR1 SSHAT, CDR2 FNYEAQ (reference sequence). This CDR3 is built from 15 residues. The CDR3 region is CASSLARDGTDTQYF. The CDR3 DNA follows: TGTGCTAGCAGCTTAGCGCGGGATGGGACAGATACGCAGTATTTT.

Regarding this clone: One end of the junction does not line up with germline, which may come from a read error. The J gene is TRBJ2-1, the V gene TRBV7-3, with D unresolved. The germline CDR1 and CDR2 sequences are SGHTA and FQGTGA. The CDR3 is made up of 11 amino acids. This chain's CDR3 is CASSSDNEQFF. DNA of the CDR3: TGTGCCAGCAGCTCCGACAATGAGCAGTTCTTC.

The chain carries TRBV4-3 and TRBJ2-7, with D unclear. The ends were cut back, 1 base at V and 3 bases at J, with 7 bases in the middle. The CDR3 loop spans 13 amino acids. CDR1 is LGHNA, CDR2 YSLEER, per germline. The CDR3 spells CASSQAVNYEQYF. Here the CDR3 DNA reads TGCGCCAGCAGCCAAGCGGTTAACTACGAGCAGTACTTC.

The chain couples TRBV21-1 to TRBJ2-5; the table's D call of TRBD2 was not tested on the DNA. TRBV21-1 is a recognized pseudogene. This CDR3 comprises 15 residues. CDR3 DNA: TGTGCCAGCAGCGTCCCCAATAGAGACCAAGAGACCCAGTACTTC. As protein: CASSVPNRDQETQYF.

This chain connects TRBV7-2 to TRBJ2-3, with TRBD2 as a possible D gene (5 bases). This CDR3 is built from 15 residues. Germline V CDR1 and CDR2: SGHTA, FQGNSA. V lost 7 bases and J 5 bases, leaving 19 bases between the germline ends. The CDR3 sequence is CASTSQLGAVDTQYF. The CDR3, as DNA: TGTGCCAGCACCTCCCAGTTGGGAGCGGTAGATACGCAGTATTTT.

The chain has TRBV7-2 and TRBJ1-2, with 8 bases that match TRBD1. CDR1 SGHTA and CDR2 FQGNSA come from the germline V gene. V gave up 4 bases and J gave up 4 bases; unmatched junction bases: 11. The CDR3 has 16 amino acids. The CDR3 coding sequence is TGTGCCAGCAGCTCCCGAGGTCAGGGGGCCGGCTATGGCTACACCTTC. Translating gives CASSSRGQGAGYGYTF. Complete variable domain (other parts from reference TRBV7-2 and TRBJ1-2): GAGVSQSPSNKVTEKGKDVELRCDPISGHTALYWYRQSLGQGLEFLIYFQGNSAPDKSGLPSDRFSAERTGGSVSTLTIQRTQQEDSAVYLCASSSRGQGAGYGYTFGSGTRLTVV.

The rearrangement uses TRBV9 and TRBJ2-2, with TRBD1 matching over 10 bases. CDR3 length: 17 amino acids. After removal of 4 bases from V and 7 bases from J, the junction contained 13 bases not matched to a gene. CDR1 is SGDLS and CDR2 is YYNGEE in the germline V gene. The CDR3 protein is CASSSYTGTGVNGELFF. In DNA, the CDR3 is TGTGCCAGCAGCTCTTACACCGGGACAGGGGTCAACGGGGAGCTGTTTTTT.

The chain is built from TRBV5-1 and TRBJ2-5; 9 bases map to TRBD2. With 1 base clipped from V and 2 bases from J, the junction kept 6 bases outside the gene matches. This CDR3 contains 16 residues. Germline V gene lookup returns CDR1 SGHRS and CDR2 YFSETQ. This CDR3 reads CASSLRAGGTQETQYF. CDR3 coding DNA: TGCGCCAGCAGCTTGAGGGCGGGAGGGACTCAAGAGACCCAGTACTTC.

J is TRBJ1-1 and V is TRBV6-5; D might be TRBD1 (5 bases). With 2 bases removed from V and 0 bases from J, the gap between germline ends came to 7 bases. Germline CDR1 and CDR2: MNHEY and SVGAGI. The CDR3 spans 14 residues. The CDR3 DNA follows: TGTGCCAGCAGTTACGGGGGGTTGAACACTGAAGCTTTCTTT. Protein product: CASSYGGLNTEAFF.

V and J are TRBV7-2 and TRBJ2-2; D might be TRBD1 (5 bases). The CDR3 runs 16 residues. CDR1 is SGHTA and CDR2 is FQGNSA in the germline V gene. V was clipped by 2 bases and J by 4 bases, with 14 bases between them. The CDR3 reads CASSLNQGASTGELFF. Here the CDR3 DNA reads TGTGCCAGCAGCTTAAATCAGGGTGCTAGCACCGGGGAGCTGTTTTTT. The full variable domain, its missing parts supplied by reference TRBV7-2 and TRBJ2-2, is GAGVSQSPSNKVTEKGKDVELRCDPISGHTALYWYRQSLGQGLEFLIYFQGNSAPDKSGLPSDRFSAERTGGSVSTLTIQRTQQEDSAVYLCASSLNQGASTGELFFGEGSRLTVL.

The chain employs TRBV7-6 and TRBJ2-1; 8 bases align to TRBD1. With 2 bases clipped from V and 4 bases from J, the junction kept 10 bases outside the gene matches. The CDR3 is 17 residues long. Germline CDR1 reads SGHVS; CDR2 reads FNYEAQ. The CDR3 nucleotides read TGTGCCAGCAGCTTACAACAGGGGGACCTCTTATACAATGAGCAGTTCTTC. This encodes CASSLQQGDLLYNEQFF.

V usage is TRBV21-1 and J usage is TRBJ2-7; whether TRBD2, the table's D call, matches the DNA was not checked. TRBV21-1 counts as a pseudogene. The CDR3 loop spans 20 amino acids. CDR3 coding DNA: TGTGCCAGCAGCAAAGCGCTCGTAGGACTAGCGGGAGGGCCGGGGTACGAGCAGTACTTC. It yields the protein CASSKALVGLAGGPGYEQYF.

CDR3 sequence reads: CASTPTGTEAFF. Written as DNA, the CDR3 is TGTGCCAGCACTCCCACGGGGACTGAAGCTTTCTTT. The rearrangement uses TRBV6-5 and TRBJ1-1; no clear D gene. The V and J ends lost 7 bases and 5 bases respectively, with 11 bases between them. The CDR3 runs to 12 residues. CDR1 and CDR2 from the germline V gene are MNHEY and SVGAGI.

The chain is built from TRBV27 and TRBJ2-3; 12 bases map to TRBD2. V lost 6 bases to trimming and J lost 8 bases; unmatched junction nucleotides: 9. This CDR3 comprises 15 residues. The V gene's germline CDR1 is MNHEY and CDR2 SMNVEV (reference sequence). The CDR3 DNA reads TGTGCCAGCAGCCCTAGCGGGAGGGCCTCAAGTACGCAGTATTTT. It yields the protein CASSPSGRASSTQYF.

The CDR3 sequence is CASKTGPNEKLFF. CDR3 DNA sequence: TGTGCCAGCAAGACAGGGCCTAATGAAAAACTGTTTTTT. The V call is TRBV28, the J call TRBJ1-4; 7 bases map to TRBD1. V lost 7 bases, J lost 3 bases, and 2 bases stayed unmatched. Germline V gene data show CDR1 as MDHEN and CDR2 as SYDVKM. There are 13 residues in the CDR3. Complete variable domain (other parts from reference TRBV28 and TRBJ1-4): DVKVTQSSRYLVKRTGEKVFLECVQDMDHENMFWYRQDPGLGLRLIYFSYDVKMKEKGDIPEGYSVSREKKERFSLILESASTNQTSMYLCASKTGPNEKLFFGSGTQLSVL.

This clone is termed medium-sized. V gene TRBV5-4 combines with J gene TRBJ2-7; 9 bases fit TRBD1. Germline CDR1 and CDR2: SGHNT and YYREEE (reference sequence). The CDR3 runs to 16 residues. The V segment lost 4 bases and the J segment 7 bases; nucleotides outside the gene matches: 15. As DNA, the CDR3 is TGTGCCAGCAGCCCGGGGACAGGGACCTCGATACGGGAGCAGTACTTC. This codes for CASSPGTGTSIREQYF.

The chain uses TRBV5-4 and TRBJ2-2; 8 bases line up with TRBD2. The CDR3 length is 16 residues. Germline values: CDR1 SGHNT, CDR2 YYREEE (reference sequence). V gave up 0 bases and J gave up 2 bases; unmatched junction bases: 3. CDR3 amino acids: CASSLARGANTGELFF. The CDR3 DNA follows: TGTGCCAGCAGCTTGGCGCGGGGGGCCAACACCGGGGAGCTGTTTTTT.

This clone was seen only a few times. The rearrangement joins TRBV19 to TRBJ2-5; TRBD2 matches 7 bases. Trimming took 8 bases from V and 5 from J; bases not matched to a gene: 11. The CDR3 totals 14 residues. Germline V gene data show CDR1 as LNHDA and CDR2 as SQIVND (reference sequence). This CDR3 reads CASGERGRKETQYF. The CDR3 region has the DNA TGTGCCAGTGGCGAGCGCGGGAGAAAGGAGACCCAGTACTTC.